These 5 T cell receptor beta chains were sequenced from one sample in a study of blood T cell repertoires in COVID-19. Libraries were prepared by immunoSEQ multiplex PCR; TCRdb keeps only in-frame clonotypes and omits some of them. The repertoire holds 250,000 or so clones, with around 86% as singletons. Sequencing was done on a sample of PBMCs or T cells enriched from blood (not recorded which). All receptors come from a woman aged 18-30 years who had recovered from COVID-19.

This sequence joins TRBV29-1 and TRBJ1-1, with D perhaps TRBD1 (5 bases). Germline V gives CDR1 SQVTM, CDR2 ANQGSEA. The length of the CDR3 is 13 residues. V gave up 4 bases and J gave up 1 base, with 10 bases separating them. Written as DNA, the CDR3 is TGCAGCGTTGGTGACAGAGCGAACACTGAAGCTTTCTTT. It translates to CSVGDRANTEAFF. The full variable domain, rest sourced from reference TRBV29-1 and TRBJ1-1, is SAVISQKPSRDICQRGTSLTIQCQVDSQVTMMFWYRQQPGQSLTLIATANQGSEATYESGFVIDKFPISRPNLTFSTLTVSNMSPEDSSIYLCSVGDRANTEAFFGQGTRLTVV.

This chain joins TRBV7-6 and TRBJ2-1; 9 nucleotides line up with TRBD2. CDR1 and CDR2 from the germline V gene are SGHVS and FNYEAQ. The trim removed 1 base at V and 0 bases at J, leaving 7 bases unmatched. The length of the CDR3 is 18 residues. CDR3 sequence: CASSLDPAGGFSYNEQFF. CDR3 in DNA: TGTGCCAGCAGCTTAGACCCAGCGGGAGGATTCTCCTACAATGAGCAGTTCTTC. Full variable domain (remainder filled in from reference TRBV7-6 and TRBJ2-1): GAGVSQSPRYKVTKRGQDVALRCDPISGHVSLYWYRQALGQGPEFLTYFNYEAQQDKSGLPNDRFSAERPEGSISTLTIQRTEQRDSAMYRCASSLDPAGGFSYNEQFFGPGTRLTVL.

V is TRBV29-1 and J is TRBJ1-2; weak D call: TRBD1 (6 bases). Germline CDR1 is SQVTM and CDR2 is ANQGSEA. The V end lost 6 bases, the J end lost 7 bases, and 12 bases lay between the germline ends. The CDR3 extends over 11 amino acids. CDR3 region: CSVPSRGGYTF. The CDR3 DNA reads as TGCAGCGTACCAAGCAGGGGTGGCTACACCTTC.

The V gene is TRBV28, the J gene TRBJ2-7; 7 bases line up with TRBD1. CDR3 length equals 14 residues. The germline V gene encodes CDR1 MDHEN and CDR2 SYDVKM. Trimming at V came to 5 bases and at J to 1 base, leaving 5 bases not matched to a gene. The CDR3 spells CASSRRQGSYEQYF. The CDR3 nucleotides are TGTGCCAGCAGTCGGCGACAGGGTTCCTACGAGCAGTACTTC.

In nucleotides, the CDR3 is TGTGCCCCGGGGACTAGCGGGAACAATGAGCAGTTCTTC. Its protein product is CAPGTSGNNEQFF. J is TRBJ2-1 and V is TRBV2; 13 bases map to TRBD2. Per germline, CDR1 SNHLY and CDR2 FYNNEI. Trimming took 11 bases from V and 5 from J; bases not matched to a gene: 3. The CDR3 loop spans 13 amino acids.